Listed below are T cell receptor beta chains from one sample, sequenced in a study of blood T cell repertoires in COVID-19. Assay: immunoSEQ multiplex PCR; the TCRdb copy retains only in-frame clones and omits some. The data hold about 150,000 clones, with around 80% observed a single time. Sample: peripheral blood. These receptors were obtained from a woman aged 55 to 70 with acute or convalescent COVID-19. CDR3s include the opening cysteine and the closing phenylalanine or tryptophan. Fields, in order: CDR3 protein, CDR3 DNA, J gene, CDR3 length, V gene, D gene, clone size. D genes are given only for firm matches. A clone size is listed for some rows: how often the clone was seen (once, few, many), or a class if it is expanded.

CASSSQGQGHEQYF | TGCGCCAGCAGCTCCCAAGGACAGGGCCACGAGCAGTACTTC | TRBJ2-7 | 14 | TRBV5-1 | TRBD1 | -
CASSFRGGYYNEQFF | TGTGCCAGCAGCTTTCGGGGGGGCTACTACAATGAGCAGTTCTTC | TRBJ2-1 | 15 | TRBV7-9 | TRBD2 | -
CATSDYGGGAPDTQYF | TGTGCCACCAGTGATTATGGCGGGGGGGCCCCAGATACGCAGTATTTT | TRBJ2-3 | 16 | TRBV24-1 | TRBD2 | -
CATSALVGGGQFF | TGTGCCACCAGTGCCCTAGTGGGGGGTGGGCAGTTCTTC | TRBJ2-1 | 13 | TRBV24-1 | - | -
CASSLEGGGWRNTIYF | TGCGCCAGCAGCTTGGAAGGGGGCGGCTGGCGGAACACCATATATTTT | TRBJ1-3 | 16 | TRBV5-1 | TRBD1 | -
CASSQPRDSSNQPQHF | TGTGCCAGCAGCCAACCTAGGGACAGTAGCAATCAGCCCCAGCATTTT | TRBJ1-5 | 16 | TRBV3-1/TRBV3-2 | TRBD1 | once
CASSLWFKGGDSKNIQYF | TGTGCCAGCAGTTTATGGTTTAAGGGCGGGGACAGCAAAAACATTCAGTACTTC | TRBJ2-4 | 18 | TRBV27 | - | -
CASSYRDRDEKLFF | TGTGCCAGCAGTTACAGGGACAGGGATGAAAAACTGTTTTTT | TRBJ1-4 | 14 | TRBV6-6 | TRBD1 | few
CASSVGLAGGQETQYF | TGTGCCAGCAGCGTAGGTCTAGCGGGGGGGCAGGAGACCCAGTACTTC | TRBJ2-5 | 16 | TRBV9 | TRBD2 | -
CAWSVPQGARNSPLHF | TGTGCCTGGAGTGTACCCCAGGGCGCGCGGAATTCACCCCTCCACTTT | TRBJ1-6 | 16 | TRBV30 | - | -